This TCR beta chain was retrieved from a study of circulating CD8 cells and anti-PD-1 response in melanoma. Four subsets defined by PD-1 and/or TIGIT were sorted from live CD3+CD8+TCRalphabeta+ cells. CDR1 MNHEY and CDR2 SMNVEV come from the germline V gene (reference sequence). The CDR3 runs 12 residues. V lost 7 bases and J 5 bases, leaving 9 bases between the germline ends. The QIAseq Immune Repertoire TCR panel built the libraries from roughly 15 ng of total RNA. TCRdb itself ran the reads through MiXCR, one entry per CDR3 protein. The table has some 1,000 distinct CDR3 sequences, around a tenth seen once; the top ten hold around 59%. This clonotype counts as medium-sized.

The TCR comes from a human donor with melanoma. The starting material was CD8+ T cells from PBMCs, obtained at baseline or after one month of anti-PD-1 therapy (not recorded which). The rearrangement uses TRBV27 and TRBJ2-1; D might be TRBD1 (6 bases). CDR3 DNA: TGTGCCAGCAAGACAGGTAACAATGAGCAGTTCTTC. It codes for CASKTGNNEQFF.